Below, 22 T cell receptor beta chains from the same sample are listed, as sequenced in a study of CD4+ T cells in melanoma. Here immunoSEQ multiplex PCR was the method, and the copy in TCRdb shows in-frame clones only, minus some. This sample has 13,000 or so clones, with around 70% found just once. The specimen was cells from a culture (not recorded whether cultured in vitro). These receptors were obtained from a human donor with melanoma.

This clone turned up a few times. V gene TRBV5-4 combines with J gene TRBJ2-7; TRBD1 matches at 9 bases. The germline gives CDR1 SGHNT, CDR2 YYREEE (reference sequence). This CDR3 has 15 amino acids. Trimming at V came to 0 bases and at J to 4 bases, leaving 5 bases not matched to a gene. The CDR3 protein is CASSLEGQGTYEQYF. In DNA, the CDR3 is TGTGCCAGCAGCTTGGAGGGACAGGGAACGTACGAGCAGTACTTC.

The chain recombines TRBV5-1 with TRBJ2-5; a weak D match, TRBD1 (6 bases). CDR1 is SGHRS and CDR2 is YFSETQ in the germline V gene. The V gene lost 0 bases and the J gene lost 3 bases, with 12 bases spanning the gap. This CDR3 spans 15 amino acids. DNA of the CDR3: TGCGCCAGCAGCTTGGCCCCGACAGGAAAAGAGACCCAGTACTTC. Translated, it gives CASSLAPTGKETQYF. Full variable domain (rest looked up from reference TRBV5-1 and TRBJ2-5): KAGVTQTPRYLIKTRGQQVTLSCSPISGHRSVSWYQQTPGQGLQFLFEYFSETQRNKGNFPGRFSGRQFSNSRSEMNVSTLELGDSALYLCASSLAPTGKETQYFGPGTRLLVL.

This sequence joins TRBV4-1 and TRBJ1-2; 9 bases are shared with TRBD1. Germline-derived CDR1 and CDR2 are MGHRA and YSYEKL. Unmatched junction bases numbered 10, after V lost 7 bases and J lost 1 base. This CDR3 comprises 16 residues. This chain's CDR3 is CASTNRGRSGNYGYTF. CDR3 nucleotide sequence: TGCGCCAGCACTAACAGGGGGCGCTCGGGTAACTATGGCTACACCTTC.

The CDR3 sequence: CASSIVGGRSSYEQYF. In DNA, the CDR3 is TGTGCCAGTAGTATAGTCGGCGGAAGAAGCTCCTACGAGCAGTACTTC. V is TRBV19 and J is TRBJ2-7; D not resolved. The CDR3 has 16 residues. V was trimmed by 1 base and J by 0 bases, leaving 13 bases between them. In germline, CDR1 is LNHDA, CDR2 SQIVND (reference sequence).

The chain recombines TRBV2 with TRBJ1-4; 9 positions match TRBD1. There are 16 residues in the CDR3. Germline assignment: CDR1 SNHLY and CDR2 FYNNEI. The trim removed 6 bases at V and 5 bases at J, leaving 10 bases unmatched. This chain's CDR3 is CASSGTGWGKNEKLFF. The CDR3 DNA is TGTGCCAGCAGCGGGACAGGGTGGGGAAAAAATGAAAAACTGTTTTTT.

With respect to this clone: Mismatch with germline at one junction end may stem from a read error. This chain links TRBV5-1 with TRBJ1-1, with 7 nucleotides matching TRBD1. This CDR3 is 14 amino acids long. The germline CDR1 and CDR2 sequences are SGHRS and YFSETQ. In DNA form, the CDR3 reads TGCGCCAGCAGACAAAACCCGGGGGGGGACAGATTGGTCTTT. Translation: CASRQNPGGDRLVF.

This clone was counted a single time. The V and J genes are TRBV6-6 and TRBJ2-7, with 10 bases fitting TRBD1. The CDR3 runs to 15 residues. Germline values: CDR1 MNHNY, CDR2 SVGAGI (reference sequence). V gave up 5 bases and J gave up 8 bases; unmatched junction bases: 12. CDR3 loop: CASSNPGQGLVKQYF. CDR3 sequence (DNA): TGTGCCAGCAGTAATCCGGGACAGGGGCTTGTAAAGCAGTACTTC.

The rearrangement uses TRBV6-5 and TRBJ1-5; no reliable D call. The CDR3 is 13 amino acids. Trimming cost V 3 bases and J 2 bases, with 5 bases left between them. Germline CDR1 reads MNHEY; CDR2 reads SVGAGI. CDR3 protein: CASSYHRNQPQHF. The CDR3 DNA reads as TGTGCCAGCAGTTATCATCGCAATCAGCCCCAGCATTTT.

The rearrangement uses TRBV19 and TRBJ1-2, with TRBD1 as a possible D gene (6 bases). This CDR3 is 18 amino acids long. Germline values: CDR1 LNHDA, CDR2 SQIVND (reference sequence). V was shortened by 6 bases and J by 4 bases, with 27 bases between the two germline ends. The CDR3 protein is CASSGGLIDNNNFYGYTF. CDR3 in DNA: TGTGCCAGTAGCGGGGGCCTAATAGATAACAACAATTTCTATGGCTACACCTTC. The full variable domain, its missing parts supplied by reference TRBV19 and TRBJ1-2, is DGGITQSPKYLFRKEGQNVTLSCEQNLNHDAMYWYRQDPGQGLRLIYYSQIVNDFQKGDIAEGYSVSREKKESFPLTVTSAQKNPTAFYLCASSGGLIDNNNFYGYTFGSGTRLTVV.

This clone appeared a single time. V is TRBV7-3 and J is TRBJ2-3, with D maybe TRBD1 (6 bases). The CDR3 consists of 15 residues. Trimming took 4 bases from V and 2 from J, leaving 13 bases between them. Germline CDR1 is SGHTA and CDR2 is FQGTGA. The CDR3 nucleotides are TGTGCCAGCAGCTCCGGGACATGGGACACAGATACGCAGTATTTT. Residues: CASSSGTWDTDTQYF.

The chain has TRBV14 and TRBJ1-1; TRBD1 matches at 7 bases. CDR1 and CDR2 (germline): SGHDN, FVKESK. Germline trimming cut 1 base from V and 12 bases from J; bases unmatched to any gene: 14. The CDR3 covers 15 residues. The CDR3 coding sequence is TGTGCCAGCAGCCAAGCCCTACTTAGACAGGGCGAGACTTTCTTT. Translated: CASSQALLRQGETFF.

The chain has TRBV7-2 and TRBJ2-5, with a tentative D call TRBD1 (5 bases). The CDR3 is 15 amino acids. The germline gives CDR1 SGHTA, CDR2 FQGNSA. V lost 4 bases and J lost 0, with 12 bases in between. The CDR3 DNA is TGTGCCAGCAGCTCACAATCAGGGTACCAAGAGACCCAGTACTTC. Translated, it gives CASSSQSGYQETQYF.

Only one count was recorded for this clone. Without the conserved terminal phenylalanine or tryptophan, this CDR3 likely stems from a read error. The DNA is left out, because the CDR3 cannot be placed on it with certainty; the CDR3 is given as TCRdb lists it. The chain's CDR3 is CSVAAGQGGWL. The chain couples TRBV29-1 to TRBJ1-1; the D call of TRBD1 is as the table states it, not checked on the DNA. From its first to its last residue, the CDR3 has 11 amino acids. The germline V gene has CDR1 SQVTM and CDR2 ANQGSEA.

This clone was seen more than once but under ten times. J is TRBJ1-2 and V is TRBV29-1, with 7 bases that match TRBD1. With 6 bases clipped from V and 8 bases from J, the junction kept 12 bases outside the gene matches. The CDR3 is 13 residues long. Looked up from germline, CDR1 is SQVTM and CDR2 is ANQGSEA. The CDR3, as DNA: TGCAGCGTCGCACCTACAGGGGTTGACGGCTACACCTTC. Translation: CSVAPTGVDGYTF. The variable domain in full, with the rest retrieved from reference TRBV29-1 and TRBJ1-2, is SAVISQKPSRDICQRGTSLTIQCQVDSQVTMMFWYRQQPGQSLTLIATANQGSEATYESGFVIDKFPISRPNLTFSTLTVSNMSPEDSSIYLCSVAPTGVDGYTFGSGTRLTVV.

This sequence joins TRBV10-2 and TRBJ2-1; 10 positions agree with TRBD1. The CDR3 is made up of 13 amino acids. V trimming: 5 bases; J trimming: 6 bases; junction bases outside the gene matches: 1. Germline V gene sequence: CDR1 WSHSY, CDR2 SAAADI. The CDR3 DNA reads TGCGCCAGCAGTTGGACAGGGGGCAATGAGCAGTTCTTC. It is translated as CASSWTGGNEQFF.

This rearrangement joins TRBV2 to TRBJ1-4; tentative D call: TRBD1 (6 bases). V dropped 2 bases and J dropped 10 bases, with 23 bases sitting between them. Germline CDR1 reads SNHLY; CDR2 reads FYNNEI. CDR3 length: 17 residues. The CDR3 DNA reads TGTGCCAGCAGTGAAAGATATCCTCAGGGGCACTTGGGAAAACTGTTTTTT. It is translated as CASSERYPQGHLGKLFF. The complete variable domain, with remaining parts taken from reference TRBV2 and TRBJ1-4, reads EPEVTQTPSHQVTQMGQEVILRCVPISNHLYFYWYRQILGQKVEFLVSFYNNEISEKSEIFDDQFSVERPDGSNFTLKIRSTKLEDSAMYFCASSERYPQGHLGKLFFGSGTQLSVL.

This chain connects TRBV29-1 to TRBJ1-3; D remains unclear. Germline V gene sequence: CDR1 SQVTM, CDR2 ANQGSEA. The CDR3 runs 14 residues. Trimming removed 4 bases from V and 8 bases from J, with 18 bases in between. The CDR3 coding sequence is TGCAGCGTTGTGCTTTTCGGCGCTAGGGACACCATATATTTT. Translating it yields CSVVLFGARDTIYF.

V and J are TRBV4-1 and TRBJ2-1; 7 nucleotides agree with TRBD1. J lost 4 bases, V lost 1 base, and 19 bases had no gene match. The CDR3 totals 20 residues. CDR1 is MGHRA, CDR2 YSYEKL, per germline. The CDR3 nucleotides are TGCGCCAGCAGCCAAGGGATATTGGCGATAGGCTCCAGGGGGTACAATGAGCAGTTCTTC. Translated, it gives CASSQGILAIGSRGYNEQFF.

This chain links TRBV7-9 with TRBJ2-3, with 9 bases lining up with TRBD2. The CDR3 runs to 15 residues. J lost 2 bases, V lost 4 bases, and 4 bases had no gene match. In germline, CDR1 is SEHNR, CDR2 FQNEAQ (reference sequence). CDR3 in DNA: TGTGCCAGCAGCTCGGGCGGGGGGGACACAGATACGCAGTATTTT. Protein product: CASSSGGGDTDTQYF.

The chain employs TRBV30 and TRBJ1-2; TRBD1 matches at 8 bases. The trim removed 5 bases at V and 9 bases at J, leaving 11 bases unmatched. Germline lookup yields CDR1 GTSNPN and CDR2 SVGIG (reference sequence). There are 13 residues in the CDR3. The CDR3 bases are TGTGCCTGGCTCGGACAGGGTTTTAAGAGCTACACCTTC. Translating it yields CAWLGQGFKSYTF.

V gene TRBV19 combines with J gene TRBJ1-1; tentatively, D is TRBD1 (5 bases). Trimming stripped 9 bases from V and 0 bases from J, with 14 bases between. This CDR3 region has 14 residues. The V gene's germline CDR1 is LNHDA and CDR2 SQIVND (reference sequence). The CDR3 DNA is TGTGCCAGCGGGGGTCAAGGGCTGAACACTGAAGCTTTCTTT. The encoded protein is CASGGQGLNTEAFF.

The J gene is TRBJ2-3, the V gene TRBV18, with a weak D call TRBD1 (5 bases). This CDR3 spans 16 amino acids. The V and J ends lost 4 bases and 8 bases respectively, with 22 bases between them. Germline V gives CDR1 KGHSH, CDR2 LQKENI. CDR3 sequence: CASSLQGVGPGATQYF. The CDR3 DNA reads TGTGCCAGCTCACTTCAGGGTGTCGGTCCCGGAGCTACGCAGTATTTT.